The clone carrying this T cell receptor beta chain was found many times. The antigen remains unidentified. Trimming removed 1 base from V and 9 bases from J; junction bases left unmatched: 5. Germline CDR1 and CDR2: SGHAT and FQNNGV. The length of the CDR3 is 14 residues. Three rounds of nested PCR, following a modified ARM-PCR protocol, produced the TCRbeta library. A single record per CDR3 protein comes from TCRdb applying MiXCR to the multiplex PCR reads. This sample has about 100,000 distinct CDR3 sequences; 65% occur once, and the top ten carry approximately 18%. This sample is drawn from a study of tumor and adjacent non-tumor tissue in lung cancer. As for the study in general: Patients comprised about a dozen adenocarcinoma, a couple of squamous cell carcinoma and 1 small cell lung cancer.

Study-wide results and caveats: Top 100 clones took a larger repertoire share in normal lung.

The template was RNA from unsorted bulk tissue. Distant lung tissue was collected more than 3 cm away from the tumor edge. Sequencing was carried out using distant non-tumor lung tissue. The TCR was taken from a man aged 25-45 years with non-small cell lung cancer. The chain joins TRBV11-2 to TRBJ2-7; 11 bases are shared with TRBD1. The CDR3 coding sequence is TGTGCCAGCAGCTTAGGGACAGGGGGCGAGGTGCAGTACTTC. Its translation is CASSLGTGGEVQYF. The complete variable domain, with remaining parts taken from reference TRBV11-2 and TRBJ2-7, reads EAGVAQSPRYKIIEKRQSVAFWCNPISGHATLYWYQQILGQGPKLLIQFQNNGVVDDSQLPKDRFSAERLKGVDSTLKIQPAKLEDSAVYLCASSLGTGGEVQYFGPGTRLTVT.